This entry lists 5 T cell receptor beta chains sequenced from one sample in a study of CD8+CD57+ T cells in acquired aplastic anemia. Before being chosen for sequencing, patients had shown CD8+CD57+ cell expansion by flow cytometry. The use of genomic DNA as template underpinned the TCR beta VDJ and CDR3 profiling. TCRdb analysed the reads with MiXCR anew, one entry per CDR3 protein. The sample contains hundreds of thousands of distinct CDR3 sequences, 82% of which appear only once. The sequenced sample consisted of sorted CD4+, CD8+, or CD8+CD57+ T cells (not recorded which) from PBMCs. Receptor source: a human donor with aplastic anemia.

The genes are TRBV7-2 and TRBJ1-2; no clear D gene. The CDR3 spans 16 residues. Germline V lookup: CDR1 SGHTA, CDR2 FQGNSA. Trimming shortened V by 5 bases and J by 10 bases, and 26 bases separated the two germline ends. CDR3: CASSLPELPFDDDYTF. Here the CDR3 DNA reads TGTGCCAGCAGCCTCCCTGAGCTCCCTTTTGATGATGACTACACCTTC.

Comment on this clonotype: Its ends do not fully match the called genes, so a read error is possible. The rearrangement joins TRBV9 to TRBJ2-7; D remains unclear. In germline, CDR1 is SGDLS, CDR2 YYNGEE. The CDR3 is made up of 14 amino acids. The CDR3 loop reads CASSVGADFNEELF. The CDR3 bases are TGTGCCAGCAGCGTTGGTGCGGATTTCAACGAGGAGCTCTTC.

As for this clonotype: At one boundary the junction diverges from the germline segment, which might be a read error. The CDR3: CASSLAGGPVTLYF. CDR3 sequence (DNA): TGTGCCAGCAGCTTAGCGGGCGGTCCCGTTACGCTGTATTTT. V and J are TRBV7-9 and TRBJ2-3; no clear D gene. The CDR3 has 14 residues. CDR1 and CDR2 (germline): SEHNR, FQNEAQ (reference sequence). Full variable domain (rest looked up from reference TRBV7-9 and TRBJ2-3): DTGVSQNPRHKITKRGQNVTFRCDPISEHNRLYWYRQTLGQGPEFLTYFQNEAQLEKSRLLSDRFSAERPKGSFSTLEIQRTEQGDSAMYLCASSLAGGPVTLYFGPGTRLTVL.

Of note for this clonotype: A junction boundary mismatches the germline segment, possibly from a read error. The genes are TRBV2 and TRBJ2-7, with D uncertain. The CDR3 is 13 residues long. Germline V gene lookup returns CDR1 SNHLY and CDR2 FYNNEI. In DNA form, the CDR3 reads TGTGCCACCAGCAGCGAGTGCGAGTACGAGCAGTATTTC. Translating gives CATSSECEYEQYF.

On this clonotype: One end of the junction is discordant with germline, which a read error may explain. CDR3 in DNA: TGTGCCAGCAGCATTGCGGGAGGTCTCCATAAGCAGTTTTTT. This codes for CASSIAGGLHKQFF. The rearrangement links TRBV2 to TRBJ2-1; 8 bases are a match to TRBD2. The CDR3 has 14 residues. The germline V gene has CDR1 SNHLY and CDR2 FYNNEI.